The clone carrying this T cell receptor (beta chain) has more than one count but fewer than ten. Its antigen is unknown. Via MiXCR, TCRdb re-called the 5' RACE reads, giving one row per CDR3 protein. The sample lists 300,000 to 350,000 distinct CDR3 sequences, about 13% occurring once. This sample is drawn from a study of T-cell memory formation after mild COVID-19. Notes on the study in general: Pre-infection memory already had some responding clones, implying cross-reactive memory joined.

Trimming removed 3 bases from V and 0 bases from J, with 15 bases in between. Germline V gene lookup returns CDR1 SGHAT and CDR2 FQNNGV. The CDR3 is 16 residues long. This clonotype was obtained from a young man who had mild COVID-19 (a few samples of this study predate the infection). Cell type and time point are not known. Material for sequencing was PBMCs or a T cell subset sorted from them (not recorded which). The chain combines TRBV11-2 with TRBJ2-7; weak D call: TRBD2 (7 bases). CDR3 in amino acids: CASSLGGARVSYEQYF. The CDR3 DNA follows: TGTGCCAGCAGCTTGGGGGGGGCAAGGGTCTCCTACGAGCAGTACTTC.